This section outlines one TCR beta chain sequence together with its context. Its antigen is unknown. A clone one base away is much larger, so this may be a read error. The CDR3 regions of TCR beta were amplified from RNA transcripts. The TCR CDR3 was amplified in a first-round RT-PCR using the HTBI primer set. TCRdb passed the multiplex PCR reads through MiXCR, listing each CDR3 protein once. Of 500,000 to 650,000 distinct CDR3 sequences in the sample, 15% to 20% were seen once. These data originate in a study of T cells in Graves' hyperthyroidism and ophthalmopathy. Regarding the study as a whole: Through a model of 13 V-J features, ophthalmopathy was separated from stable hyperthyroidism.

The CDR3 spans 17 residues. The rearrangement uses TRBV12-3 or TRBV12-4 and TRBJ2-3; D possibly uses TRBD1 or TRBD2 (6 bases each). The sample comprised blood. The source of this sequence is a woman in her late teens or twenties with Graves' ophthalmopathy. DNA of the CDR3: TGTGCCAGCAGACCGGGGGCGGACGGCGTCCTCACAGATGCGCAGTATTTT. It translates to CASRPGADGVLTDAQYF.